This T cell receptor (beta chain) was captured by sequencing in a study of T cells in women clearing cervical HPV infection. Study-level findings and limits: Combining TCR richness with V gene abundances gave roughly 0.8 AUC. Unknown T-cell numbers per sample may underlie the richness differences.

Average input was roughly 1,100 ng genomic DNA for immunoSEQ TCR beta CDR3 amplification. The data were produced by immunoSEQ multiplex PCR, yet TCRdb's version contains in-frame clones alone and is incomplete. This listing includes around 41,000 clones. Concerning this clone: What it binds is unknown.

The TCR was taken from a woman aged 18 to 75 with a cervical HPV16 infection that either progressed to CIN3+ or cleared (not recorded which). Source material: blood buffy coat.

The CDR3 bases that were read are TGTGCCAGTAGTAGACAGTTGGGCTATGGC. It is translated as CASSRQLGYG. The entire CDR3 protein is CASSRQLGYGYTF. The chain uses TRBV19 and TRBJ1-2, with D perhaps TRBD1 (5 bases). The read comes to an end 3 residues before the CDR3 does, leaving the germline J gene to fill in the end. V shed 4 bases and J shed 4 bases, with 10 bases lying between them. Per the germline V gene, CDR1 is LNHDA and CDR2 is SQIVND (reference sequence). The CDR3 is made up of 13 amino acids.